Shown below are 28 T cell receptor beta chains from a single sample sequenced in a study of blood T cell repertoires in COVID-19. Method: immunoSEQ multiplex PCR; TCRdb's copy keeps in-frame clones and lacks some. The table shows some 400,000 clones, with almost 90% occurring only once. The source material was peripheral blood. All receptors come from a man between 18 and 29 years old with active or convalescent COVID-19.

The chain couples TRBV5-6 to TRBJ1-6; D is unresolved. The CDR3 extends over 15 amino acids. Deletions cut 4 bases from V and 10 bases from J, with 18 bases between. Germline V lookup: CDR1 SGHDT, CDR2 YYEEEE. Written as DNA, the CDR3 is TGTGCCAGCAGCCCGTACGCGGGTTCGGGGTCACCCCTCCACTTT. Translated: CASSPYAGSGSPLHF. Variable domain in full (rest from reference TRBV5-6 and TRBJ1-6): DAGVTQSPTHLIKTRGQQVTLRCSPKSGHDTVSWYQQALGQGPQFIFQYYEEEERQRGNFPDRFSGHQFPNYSSELNVNALLLGDSALYLCASSPYAGSGSPLHFGNGTRLTVT.

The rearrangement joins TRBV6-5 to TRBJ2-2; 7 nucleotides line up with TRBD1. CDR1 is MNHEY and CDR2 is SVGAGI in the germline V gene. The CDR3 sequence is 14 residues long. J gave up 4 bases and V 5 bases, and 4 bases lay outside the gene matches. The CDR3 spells CASSRDSSTGELFF. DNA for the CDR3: TGTGCCAGCAGTAGGGACAGTTCCACCGGGGAGCTGTTTTTT.

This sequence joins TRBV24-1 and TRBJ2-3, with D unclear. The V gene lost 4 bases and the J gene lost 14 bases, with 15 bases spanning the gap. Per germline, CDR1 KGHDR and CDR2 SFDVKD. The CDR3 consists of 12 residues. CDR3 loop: CATSDERGFAYF. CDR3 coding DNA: TGTGCCACCAGTGACGAGAGAGGTTTTGCGTATTTT.

The CDR3 DNA reads TGTGCCAGCAGCCTGACAGGGATTAGCACAGATACGCAGTATTTT. This gives the protein CASSLTGISTDTQYF. V is TRBV6-2 or TRBV6-3 and J is TRBJ2-3; TRBD1 matches at 7 bases. The CDR3 totals 15 residues. CDR1 is MNHEY, CDR2 SVGEGT, per germline. The V segment lost 6 bases and the J segment 0 bases; nucleotides outside the gene matches: 6.

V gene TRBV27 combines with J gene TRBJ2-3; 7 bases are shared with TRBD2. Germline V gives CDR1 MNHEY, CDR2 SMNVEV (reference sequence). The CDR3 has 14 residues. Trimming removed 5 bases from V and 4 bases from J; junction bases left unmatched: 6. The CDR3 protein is CASSPQTSPDTQYF. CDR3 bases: TGTGCCAGCAGTCCCCAGACTAGCCCAGATACGCAGTATTTT.

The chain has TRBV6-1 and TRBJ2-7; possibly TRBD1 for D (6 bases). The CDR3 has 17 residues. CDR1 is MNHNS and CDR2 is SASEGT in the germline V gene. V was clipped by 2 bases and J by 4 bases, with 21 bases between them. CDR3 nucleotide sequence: TGTGCCAGCAGTGAAACGGGTGGGGGCGTGATATATTACGAGCAGTACTTC. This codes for CASSETGGGVIYYEQYF.

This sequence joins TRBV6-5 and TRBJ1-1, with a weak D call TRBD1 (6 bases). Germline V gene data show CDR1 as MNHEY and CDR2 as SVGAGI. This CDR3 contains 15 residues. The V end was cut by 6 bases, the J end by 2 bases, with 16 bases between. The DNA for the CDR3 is TGTGCCAGCAGGATAATTCGGGACAAAAACACTGAAGCTTTCTTT. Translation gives CASRIIRDKNTEAFF.

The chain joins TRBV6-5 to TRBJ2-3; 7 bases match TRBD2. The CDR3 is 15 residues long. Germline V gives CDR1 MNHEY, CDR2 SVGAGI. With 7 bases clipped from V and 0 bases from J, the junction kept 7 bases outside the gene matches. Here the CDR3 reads CASIPSGVSTDTQYF. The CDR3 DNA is TGTGCCAGCATCCCTAGCGGTGTTAGCACAGATACGCAGTATTTT.

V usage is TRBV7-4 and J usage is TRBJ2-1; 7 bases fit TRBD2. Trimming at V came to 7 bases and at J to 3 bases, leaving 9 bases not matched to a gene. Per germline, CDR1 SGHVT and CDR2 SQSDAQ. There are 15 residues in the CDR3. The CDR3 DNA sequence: TGTGCCAGCATCATGAGCGGGACCCTCTACAATGAGCAGTTCTTC. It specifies CASIMSGTLYNEQFF.

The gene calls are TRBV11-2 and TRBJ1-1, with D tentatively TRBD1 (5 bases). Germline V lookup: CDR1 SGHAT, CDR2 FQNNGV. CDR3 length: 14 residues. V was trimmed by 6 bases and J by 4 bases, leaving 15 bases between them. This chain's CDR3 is CASREGRMTTEAFF. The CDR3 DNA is TGTGCCAGCAGGGAGGGACGGATGACCACTGAAGCTTTCTTT.

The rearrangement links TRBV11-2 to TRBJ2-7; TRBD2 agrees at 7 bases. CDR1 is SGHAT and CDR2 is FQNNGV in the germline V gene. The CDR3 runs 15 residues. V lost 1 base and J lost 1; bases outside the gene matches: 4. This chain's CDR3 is CASSLVAGASYEQYF. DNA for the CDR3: TGTGCCAGCAGCTTAGTAGCGGGCGCTTCCTACGAGCAGTACTTC.

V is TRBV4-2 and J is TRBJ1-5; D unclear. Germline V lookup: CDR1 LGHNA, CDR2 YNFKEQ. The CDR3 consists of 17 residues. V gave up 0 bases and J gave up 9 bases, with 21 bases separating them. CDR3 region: CASSQEDLPTVAGPQHF. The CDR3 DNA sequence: TGTGCCAGCAGCCAAGAGGACCTACCGACGGTGGCGGGGCCCCAGCATTTT.

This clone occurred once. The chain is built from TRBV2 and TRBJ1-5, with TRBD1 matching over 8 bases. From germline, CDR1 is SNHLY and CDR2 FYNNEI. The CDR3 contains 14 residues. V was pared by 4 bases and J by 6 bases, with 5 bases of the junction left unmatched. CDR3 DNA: TGTGCCAGCAGTGCAGGGGGCGCAGGTCAGCCCCAGCATTTT. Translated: CASSAGGAGQPQHF.

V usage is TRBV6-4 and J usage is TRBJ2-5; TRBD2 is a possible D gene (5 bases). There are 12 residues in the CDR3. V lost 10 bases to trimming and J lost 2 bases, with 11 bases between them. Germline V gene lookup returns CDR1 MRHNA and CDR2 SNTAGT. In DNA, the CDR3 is TGTGCCACCAACCAGCGGCAAGAGACCCAGTACTTC. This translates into CATNQRQETQYF.

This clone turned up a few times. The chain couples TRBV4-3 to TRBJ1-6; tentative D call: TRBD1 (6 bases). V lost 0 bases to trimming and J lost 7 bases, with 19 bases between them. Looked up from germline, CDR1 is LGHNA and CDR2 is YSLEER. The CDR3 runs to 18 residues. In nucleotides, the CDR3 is TGCGCCAGCAGCCAAGATCCCCCCGTACAGGGCGCAAATTCACCCCTCCACTTT. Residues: CASSQDPPVQGANSPLHF.

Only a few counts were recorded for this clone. The CDR3: CATSTPWVTSENTGELFF. The CDR3 bases are TGTGCCACCAGCACTCCTTGGGTCACTAGCGAGAACACCGGGGAGCTGTTTTTT. The genes are TRBV15 and TRBJ2-2; 7 bases map to TRBD2. CDR1 and CDR2 from the germline V gene are LNHNV and YYDKDF (reference sequence). V lost 4 bases to trimming and J lost 1 base; unmatched junction nucleotides: 12. There are 18 residues in the CDR3.

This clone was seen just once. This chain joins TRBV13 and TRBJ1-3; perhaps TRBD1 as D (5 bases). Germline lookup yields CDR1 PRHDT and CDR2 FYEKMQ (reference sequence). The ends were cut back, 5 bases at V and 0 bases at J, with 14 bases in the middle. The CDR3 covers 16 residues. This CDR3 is CASSNGGNPSGNTIYF. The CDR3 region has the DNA TGTGCCAGCAGCAATGGGGGGAACCCCTCTGGAAACACCATATATTTT.

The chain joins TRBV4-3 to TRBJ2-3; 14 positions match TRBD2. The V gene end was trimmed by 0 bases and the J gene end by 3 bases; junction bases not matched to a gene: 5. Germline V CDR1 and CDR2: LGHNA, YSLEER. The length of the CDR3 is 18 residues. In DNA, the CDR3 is TGCGCCAGCAGCCAAGATGGGACTAGCGGGAGAGGGACAGATACGCAGTATTTT. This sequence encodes CASSQDGTSGRGTDTQYF.

Here the CDR3 DNA reads TGTGCCAGCAGCTTAATCAGGGGACGAGGAGAGACCCAGTACTTC. Encoded protein: CASSLIRGRGETQYF. The chain has TRBV7-2 and TRBJ2-5; tentative D call: TRBD1 (6 bases). Germline V CDR1 and CDR2: SGHTA, FQGNSA. V shed 2 bases and J shed 4 bases, with 14 bases lying between them. The CDR3 is made up of 15 amino acids.

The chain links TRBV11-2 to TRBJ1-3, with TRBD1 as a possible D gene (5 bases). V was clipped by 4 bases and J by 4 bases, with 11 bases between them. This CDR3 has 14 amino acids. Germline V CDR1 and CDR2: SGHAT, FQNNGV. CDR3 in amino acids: CASSWGRTGNTIYF. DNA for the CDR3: TGTGCCAGCAGCTGGGGTCGGACAGGAAACACCATATATTTT. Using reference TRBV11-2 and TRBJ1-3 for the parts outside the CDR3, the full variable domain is EAGVAQSPRYKIIEKRQSVAFWCNPISGHATLYWYQQILGQGPKLLIQFQNNGVVDDSQLPKDRFSAERLKGVDSTLKIQPAKLEDSAVYLCASSWGRTGNTIYFGEGSWLTVV.

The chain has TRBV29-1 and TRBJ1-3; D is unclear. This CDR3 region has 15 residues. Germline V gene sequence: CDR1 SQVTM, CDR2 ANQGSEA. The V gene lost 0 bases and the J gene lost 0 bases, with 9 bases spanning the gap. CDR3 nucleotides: TGCAGCGTTGAAGAGGACTTGATCTCTGGAAACACCATATATTTT. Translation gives CSVEEDLISGNTIYF.

The CDR3 is CASSPVVFGVGNTIYF. CDR3 nucleotides: TGTGCCAGCAGCCCAGTAGTTTTCGGGGTAGGAAACACCATATATTTT. The V and J genes are TRBV3-1 (or the pseudogene TRBV3-2) and TRBJ1-3; D uncertain. CDR3 length equals 16 residues. V lost 4 bases to trimming and J lost 4 bases, with 17 bases between them. Germline values: CDR1 LGHDT, CDR2 YNNKEL (reference sequence).

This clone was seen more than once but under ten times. CDR3 DNA: TGTGCCAGCAGTTCTCAGTTCAATCAGCCCCAGCATTTT. This codes for CASSSQFNQPQHF. V is TRBV6-5 and J is TRBJ1-5, with no clear D. Per the germline V gene, CDR1 is MNHEY and CDR2 is SVGAGI. This CDR3 is built from 13 residues. V lost 4 bases, J lost 3 bases, and 7 bases lay in between.

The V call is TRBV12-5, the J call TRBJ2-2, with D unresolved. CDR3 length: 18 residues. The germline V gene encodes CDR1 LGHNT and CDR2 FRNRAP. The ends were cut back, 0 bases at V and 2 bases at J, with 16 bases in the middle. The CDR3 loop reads CASGLVLGRPINTGELFF. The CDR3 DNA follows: TGTGCTAGTGGTTTGGTACTGGGCAGGCCCATTAACACCGGGGAGCTGTTTTTT.

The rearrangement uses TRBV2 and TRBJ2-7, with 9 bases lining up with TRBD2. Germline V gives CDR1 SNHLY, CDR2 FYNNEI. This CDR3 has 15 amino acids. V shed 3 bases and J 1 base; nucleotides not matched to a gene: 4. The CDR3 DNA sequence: TGTGCCAGCAGTGAGGCTAGCGGGATTTCCTACGAGCAGTACTTC. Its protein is CASSEASGISYEQYF.

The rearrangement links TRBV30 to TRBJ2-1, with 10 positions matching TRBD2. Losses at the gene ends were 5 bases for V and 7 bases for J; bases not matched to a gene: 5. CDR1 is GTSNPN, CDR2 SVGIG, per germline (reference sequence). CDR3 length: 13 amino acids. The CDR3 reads CAWGAGGPNEQFF. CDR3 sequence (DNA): TGTGCCTGGGGAGCGGGAGGGCCAAATGAGCAGTTCTTC.

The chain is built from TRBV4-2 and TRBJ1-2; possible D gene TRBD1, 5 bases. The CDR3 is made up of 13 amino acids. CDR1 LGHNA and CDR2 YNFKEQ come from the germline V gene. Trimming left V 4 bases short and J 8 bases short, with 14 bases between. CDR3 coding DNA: TGTGCCAGCAGCCCCCACAGGCAGTCCGGCTACACCTTC. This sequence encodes CASSPHRQSGYTF.

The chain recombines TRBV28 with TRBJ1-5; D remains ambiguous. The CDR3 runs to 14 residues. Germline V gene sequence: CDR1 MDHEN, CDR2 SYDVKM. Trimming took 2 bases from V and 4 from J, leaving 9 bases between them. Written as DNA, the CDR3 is TGTGCCAGCAGTTTAGTGACGAGGAATCAGCCCCAGCATTTT. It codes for CASSLVTRNQPQHF.